These 25 T cell receptor beta chains were all obtained from the same sample, sequenced in a study of beta chain features in type 1 diabetes (dated by TCRdb to 2016 to 2018). The library was prepared using the immunoSEQ multiplex PCR assay. All of the isolated RNA was reverse transcribed with the High Capacity cDNA Reverse Transcription Kit, so expressed TCRB transcripts were sequenced. The table comes from immuneACCESS by way of TCRdb, which keeps in-frame sequences with V and J called. Part of the clones is missing from these tables; in studies checked, under half for an unresolved V gene and the rest for unknown reasons. The sample table contains about half a million clones; only one count was recorded for around 10% of them. Of the sample, 0.035% to 0.05% is held by the ten largest clones. Sample: naive CD4+ T cells from blood. The intended sense of this specimen's cell subset or site label: true naive CD4+ T cells. These receptor sequences come from a woman between 18 and 30 years old in good health.

V and J are TRBV7-2 and TRBJ1-1, with D perhaps TRBD1 (5 bases). Looked up from germline, CDR1 is SGHTA and CDR2 is FQGNSA. V lost 5 bases and J lost 5, with 15 bases in between. The CDR3 is 14 amino acids. DNA for the CDR3: TGTGCCAGCAGCGAGTACTCCGGGACGACTGAAGCTTTCTTT. This encodes CASSEYSGTTEAFF.

This clone occurred a few times. Different DNA sequences within this sample yield the same CDR3. The V call is TRBV29-1, the J call TRBJ2-7; TRBD1 aligns across 7 bases. V shed 4 bases, J shed 2 bases, and the junction held 8 bases outside the gene matches. CDR3 length equals 14 residues. Per the germline V gene, CDR1 is SQVTM and CDR2 is ANQGSEA. CDR3: CSVVGQGDTYEQYF. Written as DNA, the CDR3 is TGCAGCGTTGTAGGTCAGGGGGATACCTACGAGCAGTACTTC.

This clone was observed a handful of times. J is TRBJ1-1 and V is TRBV7-9; 8 bases fit TRBD1. The germline V gene has CDR1 SEHNR and CDR2 FQNEAQ (reference sequence). J lost 8 bases, V lost 1 base, and 12 bases had no gene match. The CDR3 sequence is 16 residues long. The CDR3 protein is CASSLVGALTGAEAFF. The CDR3 DNA is TGTGCCAGCAGCTTAGTTGGAGCCCTGACAGGGGCAGAAGCTTTCTTT. Full variable domain (outside the CDR3, taken from reference TRBV7-9 and TRBJ1-1): DTGVSQNPRHKITKRGQNVTFRCDPISEHNRLYWYRQTLGQGPEFLTYFQNEAQLEKSRLLSDRFSAERPKGSFSTLEIQRTEQGDSAMYLCASSLVGALTGAEAFFGQGTRLTVV.

The chain combines TRBV25-1 with TRBJ2-1, with 7 bases matching TRBD2. CDR3 length: 13 residues. V shed 5 bases and J 9 bases; nucleotides not matched to a gene: 7. Germline CDR1 is MGHDK and CDR2 is SYGVNS. This CDR3 reads CASSKAPGGEQFF. Here the CDR3 DNA reads TGTGCCAGCAGTAAAGCTCCGGGAGGTGAGCAGTTCTTC.

The chain employs TRBV5-1 and TRBJ2-3; perhaps TRBD2 as D (5 bases). CDR1 is SGHRS, CDR2 YFSETQ, per germline. The CDR3 covers 16 residues. V shed 3 bases and J shed 3 bases, with 17 bases lying between them. Written as DNA, the CDR3 is TGCGCCAGCAGCTCCGGTGGGCCCGCGGGTACAGATACGCAGTATTTT. This translates into CASSSGGPAGTDTQYF.

This clone occurred a few times. J is TRBJ2-5 and V is TRBV5-4, with 8 bases lining up with TRBD1. V shed 4 bases, J shed 5 bases, and the junction held 10 bases outside the gene matches. Germline V CDR1 and CDR2: SGHNT, YYREEE (reference sequence). CDR3 length equals 15 residues. In DNA, the CDR3 is TGTGCCAGCAGCCCCTCGCGACAGGGGAGGGAGACCCAGTACTTC. Protein product: CASSPSRQGRETQYF.

The J gene is TRBJ2-3, the V gene TRBV9, with D unclear. The CDR3 runs 12 residues. CDR1 SGDLS and CDR2 YYNGEE come from the germline V gene. Trimming shortened V by 0 bases and J by 5 bases, and 4 bases separated the two germline ends. CDR3 bases: TGTGCCAGCAGCGTAGTTCAAGATACGCAGTATTTT. It yields the protein CASSVVQDTQYF.

The chain employs TRBV29-1 and TRBJ1-1, with D possibly matching TRBD1 (5 bases). CDR1 SQVTM and CDR2 ANQGSEA come from the germline V gene. Trimming cost V 4 bases and J 4 bases, with 16 bases left between them. The CDR3 extends over 14 amino acids. CDR3 sequence (DNA): TGCAGCGTTGTCCCGGGGCGCCTAAGCACTGAAGCTTTCTTT. It yields the protein CSVVPGRLSTEAFF.

The genes are TRBV18 and TRBJ1-3, with a weak D call TRBD1 (6 bases). Trimming cost V 4 bases and J 0 bases, with 7 bases left between them. From germline, CDR1 is KGHSH and CDR2 LQKENI. CDR3 length: 14 amino acids. The DNA for the CDR3 is TGTGCCAGCTCACGGGACATCTCTGGAAACACCATATATTTT. As protein: CASSRDISGNTIYF.

The sample holds a few counts of this clone. This chain's CDR3 is CASSLATGRGTEAFF. DNA of the CDR3: TGTGCCAGCAGCTTAGCGACAGGGCGAGGGACTGAAGCTTTCTTT. The chain carries TRBV7-6 and TRBJ1-1, with TRBD1 identical over 7 bases. In germline, CDR1 is SGHVS, CDR2 FNYEAQ. The ends lost 0 bases at V and 5 bases at J; junction bases unmatched: 6. CDR3 length: 15 amino acids.

The rearrangement uses TRBV7-2 and TRBJ2-7; 8 nucleotides align to TRBD1. The ends lost 1 base at V and 8 bases at J; junction bases unmatched: 1. The CDR3 runs to 12 residues. Germline CDR1 SGHTA, CDR2 FQGNSA. The CDR3 spells CASSLDRGKQYF. CDR3 sequence (DNA): TGTGCCAGCAGCTTAGACAGGGGGAAGCAGTACTTC.

The chain recombines TRBV7-2 with TRBJ2-7, with 9 bases matching TRBD1. Germline CDR1 reads SGHTA; CDR2 reads FQGNSA. Unmatched junction bases numbered 8, after V lost 5 bases and J lost 6 bases. The CDR3 totals 14 residues. CDR3 sequence reads: CASSPESDRGEQYF. CDR3 sequence (DNA): TGTGCCAGCAGCCCCGAATCGGACAGGGGCGAGCAGTACTTC.

This clone was observed a handful of times. This chain joins TRBV11-1 and TRBJ2-1; tentative D call: TRBD2 (6 bases). Germline assignment: CDR1 SGHAT and CDR2 FQDESV (reference sequence). This CDR3 spans 12 amino acids. Trimming removed 6 bases from V and 4 bases from J, with 7 bases in between. CDR3 sequence reads: CASREGYNEQFF. CDR3 bases: TGTGCCAGCAGGGAGGGATACAATGAGCAGTTCTTC. Full variable domain (missing parts from reference TRBV11-1 and TRBJ2-1): EAEVAQSPRYKITEKSQAVAFWCDPISGHATLYWYRQILGQGPELLVQFQDESVVDDSQLPKDRFSAERLKGVDSTLKIQPAELGDSAMYLCASREGYNEQFFGPGTRLTVL.

The chain couples TRBV7-9 to TRBJ1-3; D unclear. The V end lost 3 bases, the J end lost 2 bases, and 5 bases lay between the germline ends. Germline CDR1 reads SEHNR; CDR2 reads FQNEAQ (reference sequence). The CDR3 is made up of 13 amino acids. This CDR3 is CASSFSPGNTIYF. The CDR3 coding sequence is TGTGCCAGCAGCTTTTCCCCTGGAAACACCATATATTTT. Supplemented by reference TRBV7-9 and TRBJ1-3, the full variable domain reads DTGVSQNPRHKITKRGQNVTFRCDPISEHNRLYWYRQTLGQGPEFLTYFQNEAQLEKSRLLSDRFSAERPKGSFSTLEIQRTEQGDSAMYLCASSFSPGNTIYFGEGSWLTVV.

Of note for this clone: Other DNA sequences of this sample code for an identical CDR3. DNA of the CDR3: TGTGCCTGGAAACTAGCGGGAGGCAATGAGCAGTTCTTC. Its translation is CAWKLAGGNEQFF. V usage is TRBV30 and J usage is TRBJ2-1, with TRBD2 matching 12 bases. The CDR3 totals 13 residues. V lost 4 bases, J lost 6 bases, and 1 base stayed unmatched. Per germline, CDR1 GTSNPN and CDR2 SVGIG (reference sequence).

With respect to this clone: Different DNA sequences within this sample yield the same CDR3. V and J are TRBV15 and TRBJ1-4, with unresolved D. V gave up 0 bases and J gave up 0 bases, with 8 bases separating them. There are 16 residues in the CDR3. The V gene's germline CDR1 is LNHNV and CDR2 YYDKDF (reference sequence). CDR3: CATSRDRGATNEKLFF. CDR3 nucleotides: TGTGCCACCAGCAGAGATCGGGGTGCAACTAATGAAAAACTGTTTTTT.

This clone has only a few counts. V and J are TRBV2 and TRBJ2-5; possibly TRBD2 for D (6 bases). CDR3 length: 12 amino acids. Trimming removed 4 bases at V and 5 bases at J, with 8 bases between. Germline V CDR1 and CDR2: SNHLY, FYNNEI. CDR3 DNA sequence: TGTGCCAGCAGTGGACTAGTCGAGACCCAGTACTTC. As protein: CASSGLVETQYF. Based on the CDR3 plus reference TRBV2 and TRBJ2-5, the full variable domain is EPEVTQTPSHQVTQMGQEVILRCVPISNHLYFYWYRQILGQKVEFLVSFYNNEISEKSEIFDDQFSVERPDGSNFTLKIRSTKLEDSAMYFCASSGLVETQYFGPGTRLLVL.

The V gene is TRBV7-2, the J gene TRBJ2-1; D is ambiguous. This CDR3 has 15 amino acids. Trimming removed 0 bases from V and 4 bases from J, with 10 bases in between. The germline gives CDR1 SGHTA, CDR2 FQGNSA. CDR3 region: CASSLADVTYNEQFF. The DNA for the CDR3 is TGTGCCAGCAGCTTAGCGGACGTTACGTACAATGAGCAGTTCTTC.

V gene TRBV7-3 combines with J gene TRBJ2-1; the D is unclear. This CDR3 has 15 residues. Trimming cost V 5 bases and J 0 bases, with 11 bases left between them. The V gene's germline CDR1 is SGHTA and CDR2 FQGTGA. In nucleotides, the CDR3 is TGTGCCAGCAGCCCTCGGGTGAGCTCCTACAATGAGCAGTTCTTC. The encoded protein is CASSPRVSSYNEQFF.

The V gene is TRBV14, the J gene TRBJ2-7; TRBD2 matches at 8 bases. CDR3 size: 13 residues. CDR1 SGHDN and CDR2 FVKESK come from the germline V gene. V shed 6 bases and J 2 bases; nucleotides not matched to a gene: 3. CDR3 DNA: TGTGCCAGCAGGAATAGCGGGACCTACGAGCAGTACTTC. This translates into CASRNSGTYEQYF.

To note about this clone: Within the sample, other DNA sequences also encode this same CDR3. The V gene is TRBV7-9, the J gene TRBJ1-1; 9 bases are a match to TRBD1. The ends lost 1 base at V and 0 bases at J; junction bases unmatched: 0. This CDR3 has 15 residues. Germline V CDR1 and CDR2: SEHNR, FQNEAQ (reference sequence). Here the CDR3 DNA reads TGTGCCAGCAGCTTAGGGGACAGGGTGAACACTGAAGCTTTCTTT. Its translation: CASSLGDRVNTEAFF.

The chain uses TRBV7-2 and TRBJ1-1; a weak D match, TRBD1 (5 bases). Trimming took off 1 base at V and 6 bases at J, with 15 bases between the two ends. The CDR3 sequence is 15 residues long. Per germline, CDR1 SGHTA and CDR2 FQGNSA. The CDR3: CASSLGGRVRAEAFF. DNA for the CDR3: TGTGCCAGCAGCTTAGGTGGCAGGGTGAGGGCTGAAGCTTTCTTT.

CDR3 residues: CASTRLAETYNEQFF. The CDR3 DNA reads TGTGCCAGCACCCGTTTAGCGGAAACCTACAATGAGCAGTTCTTC. The chain is built from TRBV2 and TRBJ2-1; perhaps TRBD2 as D (6 bases). Germline values: CDR1 SNHLY, CDR2 FYNNEI. The CDR3 runs 15 residues. V dropped 7 bases and J dropped 2 bases, with 15 bases sitting between them.

This clone showed up just a few times. The chain couples TRBV6-5 to TRBJ1-2, with D unclear. The V end lost 2 bases, the J end lost 2 bases, and 12 bases lay between the germline ends. The CDR3 totals 15 residues. CDR1 and CDR2 (germline): MNHEY, SVGAGI. In DNA, the CDR3 is TGTGCCAGCAGTTACACCTCCGGACGGAACTATGGCTACACCTTC. Encoded protein: CASSYTSGRNYGYTF.

This clone has a handful of counts. The chain combines TRBV20-1 with TRBJ1-6; D is undetermined. Germline V gene data show CDR1 as DFQATT and CDR2 as SNEGSKA (reference sequence). This CDR3 is 11 amino acids long. The V gene lost 6 bases and the J gene lost 7 bases, with 7 bases spanning the gap. Here the CDR3 DNA reads TGCAGTGCCCTGGGGAATTCACCCCTCCACTTT. It codes for CSALGNSPLHF.